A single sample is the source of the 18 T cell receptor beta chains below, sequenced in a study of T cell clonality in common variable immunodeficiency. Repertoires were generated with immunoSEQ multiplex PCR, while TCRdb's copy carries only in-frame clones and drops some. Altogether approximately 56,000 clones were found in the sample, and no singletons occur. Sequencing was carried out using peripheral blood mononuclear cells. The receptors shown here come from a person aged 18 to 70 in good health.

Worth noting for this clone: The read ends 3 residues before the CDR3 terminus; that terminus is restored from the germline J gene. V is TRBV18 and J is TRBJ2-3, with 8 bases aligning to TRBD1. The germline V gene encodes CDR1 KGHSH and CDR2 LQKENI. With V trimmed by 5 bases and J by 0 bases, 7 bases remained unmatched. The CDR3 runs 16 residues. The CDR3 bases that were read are TGTGCCAGCTCAGACGGACAGGGCGCTAGCACAGATACG. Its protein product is CASSDGQGASTDT. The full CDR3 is CASSDGQGASTDTQYF.

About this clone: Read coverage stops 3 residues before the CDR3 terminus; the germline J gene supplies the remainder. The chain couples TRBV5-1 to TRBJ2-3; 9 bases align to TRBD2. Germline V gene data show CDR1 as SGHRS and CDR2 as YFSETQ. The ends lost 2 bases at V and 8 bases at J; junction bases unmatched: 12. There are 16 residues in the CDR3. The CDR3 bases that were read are TGCGCCAGCAGCTTTGGACGTGGAGCGGGGGGTGGTACG. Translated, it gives CASSFGRGAGGGT. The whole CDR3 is CASSFGRGAGGGTQYF.

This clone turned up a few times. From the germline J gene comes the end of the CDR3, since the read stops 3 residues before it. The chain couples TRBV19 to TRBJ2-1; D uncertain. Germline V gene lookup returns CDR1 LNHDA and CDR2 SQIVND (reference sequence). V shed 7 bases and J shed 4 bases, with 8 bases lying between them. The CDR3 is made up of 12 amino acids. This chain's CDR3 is CASTSRYNEQFF. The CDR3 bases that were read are TGTGCCAGTACCTCCCGTTACAATGAG.

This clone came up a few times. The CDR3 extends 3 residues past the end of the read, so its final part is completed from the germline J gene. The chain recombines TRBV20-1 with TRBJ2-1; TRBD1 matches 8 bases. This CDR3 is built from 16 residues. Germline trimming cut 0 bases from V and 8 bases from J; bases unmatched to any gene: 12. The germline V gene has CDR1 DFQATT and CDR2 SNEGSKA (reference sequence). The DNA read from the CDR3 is TGCAGTGCTAGAGATCGGGGACAGGTTGGGCTCGATGAG. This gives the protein CSARDRGQVGLDE. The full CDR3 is CSARDRGQVGLDEQFF.

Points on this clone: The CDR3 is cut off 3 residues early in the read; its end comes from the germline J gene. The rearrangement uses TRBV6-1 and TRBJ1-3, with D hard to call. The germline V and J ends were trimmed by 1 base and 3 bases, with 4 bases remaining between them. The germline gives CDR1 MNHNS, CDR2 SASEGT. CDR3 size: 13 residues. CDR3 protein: CASSEGGGNTIYF. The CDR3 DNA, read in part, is TGTGCCAGCAGTGAAGGCGGTGGAAACACC.

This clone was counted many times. CDR3 DNA, as far as it was read: TGTGCCAGTAGTATCGAAGCTACTAATGAAAAA. Its protein is CASSIEATNEK. The CDR3, in full, reads CASSIEATNEKLFF. The rearrangement uses TRBV19 and TRBJ1-4; D is unresolved. Coverage ceases 3 residues before the CDR3 finishes, and the germline J gene fills in the end. Trimming took 3 bases from V and 2 from J, leaving 7 bases between them. The CDR3 is 14 amino acids. Germline V CDR1 and CDR2: LNHDA, SQIVND (reference sequence).

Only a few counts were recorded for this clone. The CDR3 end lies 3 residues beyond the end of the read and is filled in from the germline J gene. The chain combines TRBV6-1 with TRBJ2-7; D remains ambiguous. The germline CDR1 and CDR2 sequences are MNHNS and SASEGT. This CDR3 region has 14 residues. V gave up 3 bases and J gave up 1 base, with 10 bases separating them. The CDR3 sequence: CASSDPTLSYEQYF. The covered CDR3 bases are TGTGCCAGCAGTGACCCTACTTTATCCTACGAG.

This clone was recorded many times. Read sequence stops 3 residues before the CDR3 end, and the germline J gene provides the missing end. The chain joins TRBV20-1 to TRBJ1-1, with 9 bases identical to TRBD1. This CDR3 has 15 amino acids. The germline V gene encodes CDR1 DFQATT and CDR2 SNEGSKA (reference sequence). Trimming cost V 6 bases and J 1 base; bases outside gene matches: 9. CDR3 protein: CSASDRGTQNTEAFF. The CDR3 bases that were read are TGCAGTGCCTCGGACAGGGGCACCCAGAACACTGAA.

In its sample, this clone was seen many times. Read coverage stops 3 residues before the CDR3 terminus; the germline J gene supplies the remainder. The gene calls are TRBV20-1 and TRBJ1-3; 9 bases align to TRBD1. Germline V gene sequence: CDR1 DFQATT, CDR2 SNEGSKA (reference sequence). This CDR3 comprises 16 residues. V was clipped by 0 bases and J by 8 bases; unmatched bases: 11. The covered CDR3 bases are TGCAGTGCTAGAGATCCAAGGACAGGGGAGGCGGACACC. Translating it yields CSARDPRTGEADT. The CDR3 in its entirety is CSARDPRTGEADTIYF.

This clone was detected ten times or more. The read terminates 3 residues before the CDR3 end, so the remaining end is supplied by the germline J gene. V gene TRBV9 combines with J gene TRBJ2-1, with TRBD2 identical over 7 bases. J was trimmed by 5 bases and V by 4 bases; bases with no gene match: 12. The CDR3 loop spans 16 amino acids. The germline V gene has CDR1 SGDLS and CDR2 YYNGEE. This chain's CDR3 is CASSRAGGNLDNEQFF. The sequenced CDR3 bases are TGTGCCAGCAGCCGGGCCGGGGGGAATCTAGACAATGAG.

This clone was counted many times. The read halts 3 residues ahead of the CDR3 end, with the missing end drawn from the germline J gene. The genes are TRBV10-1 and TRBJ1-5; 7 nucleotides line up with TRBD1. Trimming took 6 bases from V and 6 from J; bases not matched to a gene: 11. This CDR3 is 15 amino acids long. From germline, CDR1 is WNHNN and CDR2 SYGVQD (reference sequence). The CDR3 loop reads CASSEGASSGQPQHF. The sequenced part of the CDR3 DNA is TGCGCCAGCAGCGAGGGGGCAAGTTCAGGTCAGCCC.

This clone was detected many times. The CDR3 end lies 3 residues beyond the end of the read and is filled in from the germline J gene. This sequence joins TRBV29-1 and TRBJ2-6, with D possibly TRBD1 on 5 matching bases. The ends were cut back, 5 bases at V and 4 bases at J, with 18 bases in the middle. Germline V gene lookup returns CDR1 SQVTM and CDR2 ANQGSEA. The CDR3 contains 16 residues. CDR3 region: CSVYVGAGNGANVLTF. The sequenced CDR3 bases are TGCAGCGTTTATGTTGGGGCAGGGAACGGGGCCAACGTC.

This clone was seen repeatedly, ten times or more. The CDR3 bases that were read are TGTGCCAGCTCAATTAAGGTGGGCAATCAGCCC. Amino acid sequence: CASSIKVGNQP. The complete CDR3 protein is CASSIKVGNQPQHF. V is TRBV18 and J is TRBJ1-5; no definite D call. The read ends 3 residues shy of where the CDR3 ends; the end is completed using the germline J gene. Germline V gene sequence: CDR1 KGHSH, CDR2 LQKENI. The CDR3 has 14 residues. The germline V and J ends were trimmed by 5 bases and 2 bases, with 10 bases remaining between them.

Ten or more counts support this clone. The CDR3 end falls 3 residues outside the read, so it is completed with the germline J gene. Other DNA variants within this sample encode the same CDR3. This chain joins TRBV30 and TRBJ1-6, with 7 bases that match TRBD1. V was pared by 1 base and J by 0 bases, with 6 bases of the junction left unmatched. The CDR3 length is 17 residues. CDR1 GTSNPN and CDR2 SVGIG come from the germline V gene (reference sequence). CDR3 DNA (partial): TGTGCCTGGAGTGACAGGGGAGTGAGCTCCTATAATTCACCC. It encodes CAWSDRGVSSYNSP. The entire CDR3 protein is CAWSDRGVSSYNSPLHF.

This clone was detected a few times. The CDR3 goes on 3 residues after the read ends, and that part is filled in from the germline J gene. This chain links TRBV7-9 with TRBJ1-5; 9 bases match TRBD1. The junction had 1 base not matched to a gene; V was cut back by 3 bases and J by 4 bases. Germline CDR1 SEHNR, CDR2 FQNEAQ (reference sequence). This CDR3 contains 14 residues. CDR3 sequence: CASSLGTGNQPQHF. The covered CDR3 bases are TGTGCCAGCAGCTTGGGGACAGGGAATCAGCCC. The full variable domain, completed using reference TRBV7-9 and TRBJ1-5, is DTGVSQNPRHKITKRGQNVTFRCDPISEHNRLYWYRQTLGQGPEFLTYFQNEAQLEKSRLLSDRFSAERPKGSFSTLEIQRTEQGDSAMYLCASSLGTGNQPQHFGDGTRLSIL.

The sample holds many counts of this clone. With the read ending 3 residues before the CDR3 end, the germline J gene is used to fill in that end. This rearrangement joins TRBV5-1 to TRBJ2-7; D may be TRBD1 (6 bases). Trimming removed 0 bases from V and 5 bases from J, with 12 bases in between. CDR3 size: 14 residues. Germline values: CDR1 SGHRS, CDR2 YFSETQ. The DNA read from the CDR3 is TGCGCCAGCAGCTTGGTGGGGGCCAAGGACGAG. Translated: CASSLVGAKDE. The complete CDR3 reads CASSLVGAKDEQYF.

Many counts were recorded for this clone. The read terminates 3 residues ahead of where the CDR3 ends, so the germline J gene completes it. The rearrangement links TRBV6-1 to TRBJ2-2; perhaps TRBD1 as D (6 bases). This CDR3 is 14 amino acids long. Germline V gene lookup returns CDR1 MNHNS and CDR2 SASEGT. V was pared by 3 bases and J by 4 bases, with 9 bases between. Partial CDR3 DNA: TGTGCCAGCAGTGACAGGGGTGGCACCGGGGAG. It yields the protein CASSDRGGTGE. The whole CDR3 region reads CASSDRGGTGELFF.

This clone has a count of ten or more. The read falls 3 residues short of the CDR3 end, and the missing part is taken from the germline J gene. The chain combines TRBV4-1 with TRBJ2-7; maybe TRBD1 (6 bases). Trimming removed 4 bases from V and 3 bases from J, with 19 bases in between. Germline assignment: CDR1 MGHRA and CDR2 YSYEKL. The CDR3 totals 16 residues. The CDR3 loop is CASSLRFKDSNYEQYF. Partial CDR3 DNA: TGCGCCAGCAGCCTGCGATTTAAGGACAGTAACTACGAG.